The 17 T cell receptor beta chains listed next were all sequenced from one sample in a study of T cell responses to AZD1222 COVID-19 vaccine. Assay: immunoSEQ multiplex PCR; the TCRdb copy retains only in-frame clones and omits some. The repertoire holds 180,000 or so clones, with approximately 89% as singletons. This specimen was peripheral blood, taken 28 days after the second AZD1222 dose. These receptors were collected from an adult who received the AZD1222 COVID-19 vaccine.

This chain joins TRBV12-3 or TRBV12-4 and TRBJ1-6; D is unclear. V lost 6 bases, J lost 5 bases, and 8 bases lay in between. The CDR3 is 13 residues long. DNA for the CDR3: TGTGCCAGCAGACAGACAAATAATTCACCCCTCCACTTT. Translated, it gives CASRQTNNSPLHF.

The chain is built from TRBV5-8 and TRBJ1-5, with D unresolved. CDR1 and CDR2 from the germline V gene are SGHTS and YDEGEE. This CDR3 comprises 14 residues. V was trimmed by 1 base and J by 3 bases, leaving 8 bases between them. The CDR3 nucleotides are TGTGCCAGCAGCTTGTTCCTCCCCAATCAGCCCCAGCATTTT. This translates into CASSLFLPNQPQHF.

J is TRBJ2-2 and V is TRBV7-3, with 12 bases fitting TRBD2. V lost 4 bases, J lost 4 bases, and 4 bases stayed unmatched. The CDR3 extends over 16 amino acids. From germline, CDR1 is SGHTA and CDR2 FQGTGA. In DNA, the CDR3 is TGTGCCAGCAGCTCACTAGCGGGGGGAATCACCGGGGAGCTGTTTTTT. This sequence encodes CASSSLAGGITGELFF.

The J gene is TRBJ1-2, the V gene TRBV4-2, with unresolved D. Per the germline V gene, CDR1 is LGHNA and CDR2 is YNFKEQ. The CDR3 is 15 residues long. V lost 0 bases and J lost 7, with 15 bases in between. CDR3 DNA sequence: TGTGCCAGCAGCCAAGACCGAAACGGAGCGAGTGGCTACACCTTC. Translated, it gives CASSQDRNGASGYTF.

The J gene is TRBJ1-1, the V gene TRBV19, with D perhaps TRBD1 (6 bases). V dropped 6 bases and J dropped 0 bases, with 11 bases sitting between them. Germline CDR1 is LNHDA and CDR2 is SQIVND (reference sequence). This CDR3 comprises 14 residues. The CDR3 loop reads CASSTDRLNTEAFF. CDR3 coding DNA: TGTGCCAGTAGCACAGACAGGCTGAACACTGAAGCTTTCTTT.

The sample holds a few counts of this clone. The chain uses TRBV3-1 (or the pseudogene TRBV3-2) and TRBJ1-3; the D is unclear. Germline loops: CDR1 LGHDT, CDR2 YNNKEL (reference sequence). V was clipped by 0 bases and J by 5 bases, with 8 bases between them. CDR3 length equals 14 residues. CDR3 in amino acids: CASSQDRRRNTIYF. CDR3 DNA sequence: TGTGCCAGCAGCCAAGATCGTAGACGAAACACCATATATTTT.

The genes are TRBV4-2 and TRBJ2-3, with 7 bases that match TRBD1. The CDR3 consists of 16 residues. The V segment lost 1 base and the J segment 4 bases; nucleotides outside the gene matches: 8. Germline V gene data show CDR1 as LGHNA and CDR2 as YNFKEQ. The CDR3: CASSQGHTGAADTQYF. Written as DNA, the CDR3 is TGTGCCAGCAGCCAAGGACACACAGGGGCTGCAGATACGCAGTATTTT.

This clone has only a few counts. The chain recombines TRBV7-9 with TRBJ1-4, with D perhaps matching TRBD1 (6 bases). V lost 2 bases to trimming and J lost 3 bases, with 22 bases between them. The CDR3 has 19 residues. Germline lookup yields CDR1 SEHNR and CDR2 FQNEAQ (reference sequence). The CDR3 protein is CASSLPGDGTDGANEKLFF. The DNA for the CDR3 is TGTGCCAGCAGCTTACCAGGGGACGGAACAGATGGAGCTAATGAAAAACTGTTTTTT.

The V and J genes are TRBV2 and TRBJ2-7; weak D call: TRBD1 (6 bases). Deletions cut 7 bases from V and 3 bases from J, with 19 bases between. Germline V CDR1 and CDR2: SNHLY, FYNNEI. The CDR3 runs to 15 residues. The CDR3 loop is CASIPNRDVYYEQYF. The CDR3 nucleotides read TGTGCCAGCATACCGAACAGGGATGTCTACTACGAGCAGTACTTC. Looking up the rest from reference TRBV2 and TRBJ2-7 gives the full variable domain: EPEVTQTPSHQVTQMGQEVILRCVPISNHLYFYWYRQILGQKVEFLVSFYNNEISEKSEIFDDQFSVERPDGSNFTLKIRSTKLEDSAMYFCASIPNRDVYYEQYFGPGTRLTVT.

For the CDR3, the DNA is TGTGCCAGCAGTGAGGCGGAGACTAGCCCCCGCGAGCAGTACTTC. Translated, it gives CASSEAETSPREQYF. The chain couples TRBV2 to TRBJ2-7; 7 nucleotides agree with TRBD2. Germline-derived CDR1 and CDR2 are SNHLY and FYNNEI. The CDR3 contains 15 residues. With 3 bases clipped from V and 6 bases from J, the junction kept 11 bases outside the gene matches. The full variable domain, in which reference TRBV2 and TRBJ2-7 provide the parts outside the CDR3, is EPEVTQTPSHQVTQMGQEVILRCVPISNHLYFYWYRQILGQKVEFLVSFYNNEISEKSEIFDDQFSVERPDGSNFTLKIRSTKLEDSAMYFCASSEAETSPREQYFGPGTRLTVT.

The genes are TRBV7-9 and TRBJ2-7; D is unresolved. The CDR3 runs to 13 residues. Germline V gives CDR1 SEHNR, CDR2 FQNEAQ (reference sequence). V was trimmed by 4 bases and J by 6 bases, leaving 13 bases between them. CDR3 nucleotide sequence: TGTGCCAGCAGCTCCACCCCCTTACCCGAGCAGTACTTC. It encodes CASSSTPLPEQYF.

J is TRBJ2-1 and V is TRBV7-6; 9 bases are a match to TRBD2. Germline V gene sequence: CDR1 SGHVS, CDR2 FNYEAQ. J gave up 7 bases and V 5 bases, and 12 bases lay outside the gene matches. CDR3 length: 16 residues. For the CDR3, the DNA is TGTGCCAGCAGCGACCAGCTAGCGGGGTATGGTAATGAGCAGTTCTTC. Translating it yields CASSDQLAGYGNEQFF.

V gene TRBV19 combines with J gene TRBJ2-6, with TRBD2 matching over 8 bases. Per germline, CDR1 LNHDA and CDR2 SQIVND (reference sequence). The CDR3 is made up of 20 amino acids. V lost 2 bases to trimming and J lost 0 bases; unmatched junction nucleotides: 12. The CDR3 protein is CASSISGLAGDRSGANVLTF. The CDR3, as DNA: TGTGCCAGTAGTATATCGGGTCTAGCGGGCGATCGCTCTGGGGCCAACGTCCTGACTTTC.

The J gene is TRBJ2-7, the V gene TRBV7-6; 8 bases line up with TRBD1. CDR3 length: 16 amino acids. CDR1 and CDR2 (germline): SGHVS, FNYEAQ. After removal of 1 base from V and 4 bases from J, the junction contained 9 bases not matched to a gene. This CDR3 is CASSLEGGQVTYEQYF. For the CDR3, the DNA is TGTGCCAGCAGCTTAGAAGGGGGACAGGTAACTTACGAGCAGTACTTC.

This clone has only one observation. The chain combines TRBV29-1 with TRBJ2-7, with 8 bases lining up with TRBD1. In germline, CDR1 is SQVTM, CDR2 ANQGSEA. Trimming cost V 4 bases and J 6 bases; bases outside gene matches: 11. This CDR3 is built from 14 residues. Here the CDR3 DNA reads TGCAGCGTTGGAAGGGGGACAGGCACAGGCGAGCAGTACTTC. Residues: CSVGRGTGTGEQYF.

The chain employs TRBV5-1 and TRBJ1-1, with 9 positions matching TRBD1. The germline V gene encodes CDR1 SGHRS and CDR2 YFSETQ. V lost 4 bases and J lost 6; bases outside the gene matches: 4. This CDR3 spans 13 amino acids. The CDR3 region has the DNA TGCGCCAGCAGCCGGGACAGGGCGGCTGAAGCTTTCTTT. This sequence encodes CASSRDRAAEAFF.

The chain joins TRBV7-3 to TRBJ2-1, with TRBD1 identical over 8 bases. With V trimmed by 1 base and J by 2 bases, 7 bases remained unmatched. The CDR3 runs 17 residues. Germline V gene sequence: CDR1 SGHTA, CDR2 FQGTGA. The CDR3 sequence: CASSLSRTGTTYNEQFF. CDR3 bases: TGTGCCAGCAGCTTAAGCCGGACAGGGACCACCTACAATGAGCAGTTCTTC.